This T cell receptor beta chain derives from a study of blood T cell repertoires in COVID-19. TCRdb's copy holds only in-frame clones and misses some; the assay was immunoSEQ multiplex PCR. Of roughly 250,000 clones listed, about 83% were seen once; the top ten hold around 2%. Germline V gene sequence: CDR1 SGHTA, CDR2 FQGNSA. The CDR3 has 15 amino acids. V lost 6 bases to trimming and J lost 8 bases; unmatched junction nucleotides: 12. The specimen was PBMCs or T cells enriched from blood (not recorded which). The chain is built from TRBV7-2 and TRBJ1-4; 7 nucleotides agree with TRBD1. The receptor was derived from a woman aged 50 to 60 who had recovered from COVID-19. Here the CDR3 reads CASRRGPGGEEKLFF. In DNA, the CDR3 is TGTGCCAGCAGACGCGGTCCAGGGGGAGAAGAAAAACTGTTTTTT. Using reference TRBV7-2 and TRBJ1-4 for the parts outside the CDR3, the full variable domain is GAGVSQSPSNKVTEKGKDVELRCDPISGHTALYWYRQSLGQGLEFLIYFQGNSAPDKSGLPSDRFSAERTGGSVSTLTIQRTQQEDSAVYLCASRRGPGGEEKLFFGSGTQLSVL.